Below, 11 T cell receptor beta chains from the same sample are listed, as sequenced in a study of T-cell reconstitution after alpha-beta-depleted transplantation in children. Unique molecular identifiers were used to barcode this TCRbeta library. TCRdb redid the calling of the PCR reads with MiXCR, one entry per CDR3 protein. The top ten hold 0.65% to 0.9% of the sample, which has 600,000 to 700,000 distinct CDR3 sequences, approximately 14% seen once. The sequencing used PBMCs, collected before TCRalphabeta/CD19-depleted stem cell transplant. Receptor source: a girl aged 2 to 9 with congenital amegakaryocytic thrombocytopenia, due to receive a stem cell transplant.

Many counts were recorded for this clonotype. Written as DNA, the CDR3 is TGTGCCAGCAGTCCCTACAGGGGGCCTCGTGTGGCCTACAATGAGCAGTTCTTC. Its translation is CASSPYRGPRVAYNEQFF. The genes are TRBV12-3 or TRBV12-4 and TRBJ2-1; 9 bases agree with TRBD1. The V segment lost 5 bases and the J segment 2 bases; nucleotides outside the gene matches: 13. This CDR3 spans 18 amino acids.

This clonotype occurred many times. The chain recombines TRBV20-1 with TRBJ2-7; possibly TRBD2 for D (5 bases). The CDR3 has 13 residues. Germline V lookup: CDR1 DFQATT, CDR2 SNEGSKA (reference sequence). V shed 1 base and J shed 7 bases, with 14 bases lying between them. The CDR3 region has the DNA TGCAGTGCTAGAGTCGCCAGGTCGGGGGAGCAGTACTTC. Protein: CSARVARSGEQYF.

This clonotype was counted a few times. The chain couples TRBV12-3 or TRBV12-4 to TRBJ2-7, with TRBD1 identical over 12 bases. V lost 1 base, J lost 5 bases, and 6 bases stayed unmatched. This CDR3 comprises 16 residues. The DNA for the CDR3 is TGTGCCAGCAGTTTAGACGGGACAGGGGGCATCAACGAGCAGTACTTC. This translates into CASSLDGTGGINEQYF.

A word on this clonotype: This may come from a read error, since a much larger clone is one base off. The V and J genes are TRBV29-1 and TRBJ2-1, with D tentatively TRBD2 (6 bases). The CDR3 has 14 residues. Germline loops: CDR1 SQVTM, CDR2 ANQGSEA. For the CDR3, the DNA is TGCAGCGTTGAGTCCCCGATGGGGGGAAATGAGCAGTCCTTC. Translated: CSVESPMGGNEQSF.

The chain carries TRBV7-6 and TRBJ1-5; D may be TRBD1 (5 bases). CDR1 is SGHVS, CDR2 FNYEAQ, per germline. The CDR3 is 18 residues long. Trimming shortened V by 0 bases and J by 0 bases, and 15 bases separated the two germline ends. The CDR3 DNA is TGTGCCAGCAGCTTAGCGCCAGAGGGGCCTTATAGCAATCAGCCCCAGCATTTT. This gives the protein CASSLAPEGPYSNQPQHF.

V is TRBV6-5 and J is TRBJ2-3; D ambiguous. The CDR3 covers 17 residues. CDR1 and CDR2 (germline): MNHEY, SVGAGI. Between the trimmed V and J ends, which lost 2 bases and 9 bases, there was a span of 24 bases. The CDR3 coding sequence is TGTGCCAGCAGTTACAAAGTGGCGGTGGGGTTCAGAGACACGCAGTATTTT. This codes for CASSYKVAVGFRDTQYF.

In this sample, this clonotype turned up many times. This chain connects TRBV11-2 to TRBJ2-1; D gene ambiguous. The CDR3 is 14 amino acids. Trimming shortened V by 5 bases and J by 5 bases, and 13 bases separated the two germline ends. CDR1 and CDR2 (germline): SGHAT, FQNNGV. CDR3 sequence reads: CASSLSRSHNEQFF. The DNA of the CDR3 is TGTGCCAGCAGCCTCTCCCGCAGCCACAATGAGCAGTTCTTC. Using reference TRBV11-2 and TRBJ2-1 for the parts outside the CDR3, the full variable domain is EAGVAQSPRYKIIEKRQSVAFWCNPISGHATLYWYQQILGQGPKLLIQFQNNGVVDDSQLPKDRFSAERLKGVDSTLKIQPAKLEDSAVYLCASSLSRSHNEQFFGPGTRLTVL.

This chain links TRBV20-1 with TRBJ2-7, with 13 bases that match TRBD2. This CDR3 region has 14 residues. With V trimmed by 6 bases and J by 5 bases, 7 bases remained unmatched. The germline gives CDR1 DFQATT, CDR2 SNEGSKA (reference sequence). The CDR3 loop reads CSAELAGGADEQYF. The CDR3 DNA is TGCAGTGCCGAACTAGCGGGAGGGGCCGACGAGCAGTACTTC.

This chain joins TRBV3-1 and TRBJ2-1; 10 bases line up with TRBD2. V lost 0 bases, J lost 3 bases, and 2 bases stayed unmatched. Germline lookup yields CDR1 LGHDT and CDR2 YNNKEL (reference sequence). This CDR3 comprises 16 residues. CDR3 in amino acids: CASSQDASGSYNEQFF. CDR3 DNA sequence: TGTGCCAGCAGCCAAGACGCTAGCGGGAGCTACAATGAGCAGTTCTTC.

This clonotype was counted at least ten times. The chain recombines TRBV20-1 with TRBJ2-3; D is tentatively TRBD1 or TRBD2 (5 bases each). Looked up from germline, CDR1 is DFQATT and CDR2 is SNEGSKA (reference sequence). V gave up 7 bases and J gave up 5 bases, with 16 bases separating them. This CDR3 has 13 residues. Written as DNA, the CDR3 is TGCAGTGAAACTAAGGTGGGGGTAGATACGCAGTATTTT. Amino acids: CSETKVGVDTQYF.

The genes are TRBV10-2 and TRBJ2-6; the D call may be TRBD1 or TRBD2 (5 bases each). The V gene lost 7 bases and the J gene lost 2 bases, with 18 bases spanning the gap. Germline V gene data show CDR1 as WSHSY and CDR2 as SAAADI. The CDR3 is 17 amino acids. Here the CDR3 DNA reads TGCGCCAGCACCTCCGGGACCCGAGGAGCTGGGGCCAACGTCCTGACTTTC. This encodes CASTSGTRGAGANVLTF.